The rows below give T cell receptor beta chains drawn from one sample of a study of blood T cell repertoires in COVID-19. Sequenced by immunoSEQ multiplex PCR; TCRdb stores in-frame clones only, minus some. There are fewer than 250,000 clones in the sample; approximately 84% occur only once, and approximately 3% lies in the top ten. Material: PBMCs or T cells enriched from blood (not recorded which). The receptors stem from a woman aged 25 to 39 who had recovered from COVID-19. The CDR3 runs from the conserved cysteine through the conserved F or W. A D gene is named only where the DNA matches it firmly. Some rows mark clone size as missing; the rest say once, few, many or name a class of expanded clone.

>NA|TRBJ1-2|TRBV28|TRBD1
CASSSVRWARQGRSGYTF
TGTGCCAGCAGTTCGGTACGATGGGCGAGACAGGGGAGAAGCGGCTACACCTTC
>NA|TRBJ2-1|TRBV6-5|NA
CASRRGNEQFF
TGTGCCAGCAGGAGAGGGAATGAGCAGTTCTTC
>NA|TRBJ1-3|TRBV4-1|NA
CASSQGDRDGNTIYF
TGCGCCAGCAGCCAAGGCGACAGAGACGGAAACACCATATATTTT
>NA|TRBJ2-7|TRBV7-2|TRBD1
CASSETQGAVYEQYF
TGTGCCAGCAGCGAAACTCAGGGGGCTGTCTACGAGCAGTACTTC
>NA|TRBJ2-2|TRBV4-1|NA
CASSQGGSNTGELFF
TGCGCCAGCAGCCAAGGGGGCTCGAACACCGGGGAGCTGTTTTTT
>NA|TRBJ1-2|TRBV28|NA
CASSRGGSDYGYTF
TGTGCCAGCAGCCGGGGAGGGAGCGACTATGGCTACACCTTC
>NA|TRBJ2-2|TRBV14|TRBD2
CASSQGLAGGPIPGELFF
TGTGCCAGCAGCCAAGGGCTAGCGGGAGGGCCGATACCCGGGGAGCTGTTTTTT
>NA|TRBJ1-1|TRBV6-1|NA
CASSDSYRTEAFF
TGTGCCAGCAGTGATTCCTACAGAACCGAAGCTTTCTTT
>NA|TRBJ2-7|TRBV28|TRBD1
CASSLIRWGQPYEQYF
TGTGCCAGCAGTTTAATTAGGTGGGGACAGCCCTACGAGCAGTACTTC
>once|TRBJ2-2|TRBV19|NA
CASSDAGVSGELFF
TGTGCCAGTAGTGATGCAGGGGTTAGCGGGGAGCTGTTTTTT
>NA|TRBJ1-3|TRBV9|NA
CASSAAGGYGNTIYF
TGTGCCAGCAGCGCCGCAGGAGGGTATGGAAACACCATATATTTT
>NA|TRBJ1-2|TRBV15|TRBD1
CATSGQGTGEIYGYTF
TGTGCCACCAGCGGACAGGGAACGGGAGAGATCTATGGCTACACCTTC
>NA|TRBJ1-1|TRBV5-1|TRBD1
CASSSQQGDTEAFF
TGCGCCAGCAGCTCCCAACAGGGGGACACTGAAGCTTTCTTT
>NA|TRBJ2-7|TRBV10-3|NA
CAISSSGSSYEQYF
TGTGCCATCAGTAGTAGCGGTAGCTCCTACGAGCAGTACTTC
>once|TRBJ1-4|TRBV19|NA
CASSRWGDNEKLFF
TGTGCCAGTAGCCGGTGGGGGGATAATGAAAAACTGTTTTTT
>NA|TRBJ2-2|TRBV12-3/TRBV12-4|TRBD1
CASRRQGVGELFF
TGTGCCAGCAGACGACAGGGGGTCGGGGAGCTGTTTTTT
>NA|TRBJ2-1|TRBV9|TRBD2
CASSLAGVSYNEQFF
TGTGCCAGCAGTTTAGCGGGGGTGTCCTACAATGAGCAGTTCTTC
>NA|TRBJ2-3|TRBV6-1|NA
CASSEWGGQDTQYF
TGTGCCAGCAGTGAATGGGGGGGCCAAGATACGCAGTATTTT
>many|TRBJ2-1|TRBV27|TRBD2
CASRPSGSVYNEQFF
TGTGCCAGCAGGCCCAGCGGGAGTGTCTACAATGAGCAGTTCTTC
>once|TRBJ2-3|TRBV7-7|TRBD2
CASGRDRSDTQYF
TGTGCTAGCGGGCGGGATCGGTCAGATACGCAGTATTTT
>NA|TRBJ2-1|TRBV29-1|NA
CSVANLNEQFF
TGCAGCGTTGCTAACCTCAATGAGCAGTTCTTC
>NA|TRBJ2-1|TRBV6-1|NA
CASSEQPGPNNEQFF
TGTGCCAGCAGTGAACAACCAGGGCCTAACAATGAGCAGTTCTTC
>few|TRBJ2-3|TRBV9|TRBD2
CASSVIPSGSTDTQYF
TGTGCCAGCAGCGTAATCCCTAGCGGGAGCACAGATACGCAGTATTTT
>once|TRBJ1-5|TRBV19|NA
CASSPLGSGNQPQHF
TGTGCCAGTAGTCCCCTCGGGTCCGGTAATCAGCCCCAGCATTTT
>NA|TRBJ1-6|TRBV25-1|NA
CASSGGLGSPLHF
TGTGCCAGCAGTGGAGGGCTTGGATCACCCCTCCACTTT
>NA|TRBJ1-2|TRBV20-1|NA
CSATTRYGYTF
TGCAGTGCTACTACTAGGTATGGCTACACCTTC
>NA|TRBJ1-5|TRBV28|NA
CASLESRGSNQPQHF
TGTGCCAGCCTCGAGAGTCGGGGTAGCAATCAGCCCCAGCATTTT
>NA|TRBJ2-3|TRBV12-3/TRBV12-4|NA
CASSLASDTQYF
TGTGCCAGCAGTTTGGCCTCAGATACGCAGTATTTT
>NA|TRBJ1-5|TRBV18|NA
CASSTGSNQPQHF
TGTGCCAGCTCCACAGGAAGCAATCAGCCCCAGCATTTT
>NA|TRBJ1-4|TRBV7-6|TRBD1
CASSPRGDSTNEKLFF
TGTGCCAGCAGCCCGAGGGGGGACAGCACTAATGAAAAACTGTTTTTT
>NA|TRBJ2-1|TRBV3-1/TRBV3-2|TRBD2
CASSQESSGVYNEQFF
TGTGCCAGCAGCCAAGAGTCTAGCGGGGTATACAATGAGCAGTTCTTC
>once|TRBJ2-3|TRBV7-3|TRBD2
CASSLTFRGLAGDTQYF
TGTGCCAGCAGCTTAACGTTTAGGGGACTAGCGGGAGATACGCAGTATTTT
>NA|TRBJ1-2|TRBV2|TRBD1
CASSPDRGPQMGGYTF
TGTGCCAGCAGTCCGGACAGGGGGCCCCAAATGGGGGGCTACACCTTC
>NA|TRBJ2-5|TRBV7-2|NA
CASSHSRTTSSRETQYF
TGTGCCAGCAGCCATTCCAGGACTACGTCCAGCCGGGAGACCCAGTACTTC
>NA|TRBJ2-7|TRBV14|NA
CASSLGGWDSSYEQYF
TGTGCCAGCAGCTTAGGGGGGTGGGACAGTTCCTACGAGCAGTACTTC
>NA|TRBJ2-1|TRBV3-1/TRBV3-2|TRBD2
CASSLPTGTSGYNEQFF
TGTGCCAGCAGCCTCCCGACCGGGACTAGCGGATACAATGAGCAGTTCTTC
>NA|TRBJ1-2|TRBV6-2/TRBV6-3|NA
CASSTTGSRGYTF
TGTGCCAGCAGCACAACAGGGTCTAGAGGCTACACCTTC
>NA|TRBJ2-3|TRBV7-3|TRBD2
CASSSEREGGIDTQYF
TGTGCCAGCAGCTCGGAGCGGGAGGGCGGGATAGATACGCAGTATTTT
>NA|TRBJ1-5|TRBV29-1|TRBD1
CSTWDRDSNQPQHF
TGCAGCACCTGGGACAGGGATAGCAATCAGCCCCAGCATTTT
>NA|TRBJ2-7|TRBV5-1|TRBD2
CASSWVASGSSYEQYF
TGCGCCAGCAGCTGGGTAGCTAGCGGGAGCTCCTACGAGCAGTACTTC
>NA|TRBJ1-2|TRBV28|NA
CASSLGAGPDDYTF
TGTGCCAGCAGTTTAGGAGCGGGGCCGGACGACTACACCTTC
>NA|TRBJ2-5|TRBV7-9|NA
CASSLQGVQETQYF
TGTGCCAGCAGCTTGCAGGGTGTCCAAGAGACCCAGTACTTC
>few|TRBJ1-2|TRBV19|NA
CASRMSGIPSGGYTF
TGTGCCAGTAGAATGAGCGGAATCCCCTCGGGTGGCTACACCTTC
>NA|TRBJ1-5|TRBV2|NA
CASRGGVSNQPQHF
TGTGCCAGCAGGGGAGGGGTGAGCAATCAGCCCCAGCATTTT
>NA|TRBJ1-6|TRBV19|NA
CASSMGPTGLSPLHF
TGTGCCAGTAGTATGGGCCCGACGGGACTTTCACCCCTCCACTTT
>few|TRBJ1-5|TRBV24-1|NA
CATSDLGVNQPQHF
TGTGCCACCAGTGATTTGGGAGTCAATCAGCCCCAGCATTTT
>NA|TRBJ1-5|TRBV28|NA
CASSLSDREGQPQHF
TGTGCCAGCAGTTTATCCGATCGCGAGGGTCAGCCCCAGCATTTT
>NA|TRBJ1-5|TRBV2|NA
CASKTTVDSNQPQHF
TGTGCCAGCAAAACGACAGTTGATAGCAATCAGCCCCAGCATTTT